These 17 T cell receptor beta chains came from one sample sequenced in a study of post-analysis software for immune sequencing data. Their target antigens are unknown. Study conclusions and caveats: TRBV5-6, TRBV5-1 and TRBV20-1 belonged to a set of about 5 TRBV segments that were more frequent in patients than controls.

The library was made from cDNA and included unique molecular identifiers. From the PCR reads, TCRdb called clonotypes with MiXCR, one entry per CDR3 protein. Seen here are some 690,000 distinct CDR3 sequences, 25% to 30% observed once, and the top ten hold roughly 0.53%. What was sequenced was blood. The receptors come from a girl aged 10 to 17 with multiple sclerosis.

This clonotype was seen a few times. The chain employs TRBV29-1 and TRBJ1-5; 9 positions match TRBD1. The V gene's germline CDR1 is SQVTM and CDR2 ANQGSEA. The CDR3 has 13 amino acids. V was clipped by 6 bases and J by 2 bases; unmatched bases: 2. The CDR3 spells CSVGQGGNQPQHF. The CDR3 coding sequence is TGCAGCGTGGGACAGGGAGGCAATCAGCCCCAGCATTTT. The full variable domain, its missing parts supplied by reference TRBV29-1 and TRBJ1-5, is SAVISQKPSRDICQRGTSLTIQCQVDSQVTMMFWYRQQPGQSLTLIATANQGSEATYESGFVIDKFPISRPNLTFSTLTVSNMSPEDSSIYLCSVGQGGNQPQHFGDGTRLSIL.

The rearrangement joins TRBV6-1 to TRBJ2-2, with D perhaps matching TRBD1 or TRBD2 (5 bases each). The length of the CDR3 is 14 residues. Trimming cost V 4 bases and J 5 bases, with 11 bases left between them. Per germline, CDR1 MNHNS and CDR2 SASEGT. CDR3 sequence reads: CASSGGYRTGELFF. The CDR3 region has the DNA TGTGCCAGCAGTGGGGGGTATAGGACCGGGGAGCTGTTTTTT.

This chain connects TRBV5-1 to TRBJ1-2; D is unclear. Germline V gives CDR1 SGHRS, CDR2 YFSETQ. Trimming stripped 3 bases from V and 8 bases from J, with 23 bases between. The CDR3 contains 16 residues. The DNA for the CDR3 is TGCGCCAGCAGCTCAACAGCTACCTACCGAACTAAGGGCTACACCTTC. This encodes CASSSTATYRTKGYTF.

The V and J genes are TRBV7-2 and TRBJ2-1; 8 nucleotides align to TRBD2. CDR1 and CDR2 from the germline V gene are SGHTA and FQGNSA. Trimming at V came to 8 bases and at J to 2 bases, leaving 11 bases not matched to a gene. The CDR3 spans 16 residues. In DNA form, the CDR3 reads TGTGCCAGCCTCAAACCGCCAGCGGGGGCCTACAATGAGCAGTTCTTC. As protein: CASLKPPAGAYNEQFF. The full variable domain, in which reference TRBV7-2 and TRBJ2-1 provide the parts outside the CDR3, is GAGVSQSPSNKVTEKGKDVELRCDPISGHTALYWYRQSLGQGLEFLIYFQGNSAPDKSGLPSDRFSAERTGGSVSTLTIQRTQQEDSAVYLCASLKPPAGAYNEQFFGPGTRLTVL.

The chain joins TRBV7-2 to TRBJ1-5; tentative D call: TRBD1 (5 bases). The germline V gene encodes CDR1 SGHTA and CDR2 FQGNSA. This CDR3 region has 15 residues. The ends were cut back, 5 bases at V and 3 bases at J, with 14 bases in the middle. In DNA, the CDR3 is TGTGCCAGCAGCCGTTTCGGGACGGACAATCAGCCCCAGCATTTT. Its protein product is CASSRFGTDNQPQHF. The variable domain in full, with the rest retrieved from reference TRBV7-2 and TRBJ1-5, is GAGVSQSPSNKVTEKGKDVELRCDPISGHTALYWYRQSLGQGLEFLIYFQGNSAPDKSGLPSDRFSAERTGGSVSTLTIQRTQQEDSAVYLCASSRFGTDNQPQHFGDGTRLSIL.

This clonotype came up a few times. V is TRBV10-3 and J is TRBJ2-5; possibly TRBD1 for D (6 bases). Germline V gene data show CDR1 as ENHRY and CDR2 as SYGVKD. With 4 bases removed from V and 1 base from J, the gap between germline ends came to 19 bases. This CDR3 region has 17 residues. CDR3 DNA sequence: TGTGCCATCAGTGGGGGCCAGGGGCCCGCTCCCCAAGAGACCCAGTACTTC. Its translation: CAISGGQGPAPQETQYF.

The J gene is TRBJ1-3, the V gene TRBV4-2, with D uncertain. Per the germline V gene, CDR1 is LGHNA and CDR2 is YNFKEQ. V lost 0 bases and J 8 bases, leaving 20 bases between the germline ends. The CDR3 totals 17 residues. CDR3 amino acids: CASSQDPPGGLRDTIYF. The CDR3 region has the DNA TGTGCCAGCAGCCAAGATCCGCCGGGCGGGCTAAGGGACACCATATATTTT.

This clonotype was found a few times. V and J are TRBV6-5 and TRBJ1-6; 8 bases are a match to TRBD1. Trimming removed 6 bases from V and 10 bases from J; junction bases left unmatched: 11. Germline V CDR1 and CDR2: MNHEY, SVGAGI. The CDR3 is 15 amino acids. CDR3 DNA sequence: TGTGCCAGCAGAGGCCTGGGACAGGTAGCATCACCCCTCCACTTT. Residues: CASRGLGQVASPLHF.

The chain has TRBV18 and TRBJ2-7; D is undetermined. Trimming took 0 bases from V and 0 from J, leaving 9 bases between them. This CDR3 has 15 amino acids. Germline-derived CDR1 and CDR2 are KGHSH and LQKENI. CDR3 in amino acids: CASSPPAGPSYEQYF. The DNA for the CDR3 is TGTGCCAGCTCACCACCCGCAGGACCCTCCTACGAGCAGTACTTC. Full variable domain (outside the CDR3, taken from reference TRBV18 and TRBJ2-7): NAGVMQNPRHLVRRRGQEARLRCSPMKGHSHVYWYRQLPEEGLKFMVYLQKENIIDESGMPKERFSAEFPKEGPSILRIQQVVRGDSAAYFCASSPPAGPSYEQYFGPGTRLTVT.

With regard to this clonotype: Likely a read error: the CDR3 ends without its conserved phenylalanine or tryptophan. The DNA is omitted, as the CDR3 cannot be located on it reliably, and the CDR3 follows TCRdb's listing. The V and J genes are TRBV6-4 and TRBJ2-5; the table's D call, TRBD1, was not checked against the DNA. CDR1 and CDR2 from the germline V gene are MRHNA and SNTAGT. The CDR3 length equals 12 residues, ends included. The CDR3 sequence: CASDGGRRRAVL.

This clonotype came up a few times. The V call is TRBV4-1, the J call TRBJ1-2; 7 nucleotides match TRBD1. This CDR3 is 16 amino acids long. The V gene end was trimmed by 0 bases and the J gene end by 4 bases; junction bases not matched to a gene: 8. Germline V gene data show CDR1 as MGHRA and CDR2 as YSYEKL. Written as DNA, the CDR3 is TGCGCCAGCAGCCAAGATCAGAGCACAGGGGCCTATGGCTACACCTTC. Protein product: CASSQDQSTGAYGYTF.

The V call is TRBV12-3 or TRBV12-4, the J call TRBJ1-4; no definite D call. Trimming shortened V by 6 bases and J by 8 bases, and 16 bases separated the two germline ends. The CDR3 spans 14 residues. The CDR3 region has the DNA TGTGCCAGCAGCCTGACCATATCGGGGGAAAAACTGTTTTTT. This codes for CASSLTISGEKLFF.

CDR3 protein: CASSQTGPHLPQHF. The CDR3 nucleotides are TGTGCCAGCAGCCAGACAGGGCCTCATCTGCCCCAGCATTTT. V gene TRBV7-2 combines with J gene TRBJ1-5; 7 bases map to TRBD1. This CDR3 region has 14 residues. The J segment lost 9 bases and the V segment lost 5 bases, leaving 10 bases of the junction unmatched. Looked up from germline, CDR1 is SGHTA and CDR2 is FQGNSA.

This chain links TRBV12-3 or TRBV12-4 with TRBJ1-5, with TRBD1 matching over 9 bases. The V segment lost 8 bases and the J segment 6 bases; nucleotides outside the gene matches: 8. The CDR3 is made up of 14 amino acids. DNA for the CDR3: TGTGCCAGCGGTCAAGGGACAGGGAGTCAGCCCCAGCATTTT. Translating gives CASGQGTGSQPQHF.

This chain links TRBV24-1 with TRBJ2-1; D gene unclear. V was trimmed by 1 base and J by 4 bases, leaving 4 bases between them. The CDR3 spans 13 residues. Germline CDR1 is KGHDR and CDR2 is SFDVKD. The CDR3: CATSDLRYNEQFF. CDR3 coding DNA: TGTGCCACCAGTGATTTAAGATACAATGAGCAGTTCTTC.

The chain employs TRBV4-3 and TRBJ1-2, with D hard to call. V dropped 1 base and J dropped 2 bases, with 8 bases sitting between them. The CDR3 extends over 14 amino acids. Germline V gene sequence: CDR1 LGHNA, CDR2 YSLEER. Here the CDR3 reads CASSQVTANYGYTF. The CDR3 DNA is TGCGCCAGCAGCCAAGTGACGGCGAACTATGGCTACACCTTC.

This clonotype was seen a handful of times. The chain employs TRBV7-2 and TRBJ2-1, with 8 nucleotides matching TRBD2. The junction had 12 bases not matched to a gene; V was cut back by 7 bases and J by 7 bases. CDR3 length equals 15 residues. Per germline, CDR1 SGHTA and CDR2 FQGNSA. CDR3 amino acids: CASNPGGGARNEQFF. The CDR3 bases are TGTGCCAGCAACCCGGGGGGGGGCGCAAGGAATGAGCAGTTCTTC.